This TCR beta chain is drawn from a study of T-cell reconstitution after alpha-beta-depleted transplantation in children. Study results and caveats: At around two months after transplant, the alpha-beta T cells were reportedly derived from several hundred expanded clones that came from non-depleted graft cells. T-cell counts and diversity were attributed mostly to newly produced T cells one year after transplant. Several patients had high TCRbeta diversity at day 60; it came from surviving recipient T cells and thymic progenitors.

Unique molecular identifiers were used in preparing the TCRbeta library. One entry per CDR3 protein results from TCRdb running MiXCR on the PCR reads. The sample carries 900,000 or so distinct CDR3 sequences, approximately 15% recorded once. From germline, CDR1 is MNHNS and CDR2 SASEGT. V was pared by 7 bases and J by 5 bases, with 17 bases between. There are 14 residues in the CDR3. In its sample, this clonotype was seen a few times. The antigen remains unidentified. Sequencing used PBMCs, mostly from graft donor cells, obtained 360 days after TCRalphabeta/CD19-depleted stem cell transplant. The rearrangement joins TRBV6-1 to TRBJ1-1; maybe TRBD1 (5 bases). The receptor's source is a male patient younger than 18 who had a stem cell transplant for acute lymphoblastic leukemia, so the T cells may come from the graft donor. The DNA of the CDR3 is TGTGCCAGCAAAAGCCGGGGGGTGGAGACTGAAGCTTTCTTT. Translation gives CASKSRGVETEAFF.